A selection of T cell receptor beta chains follows, all from one sample in a study of T cells after yellow fever vaccination. TCRdb analysed the 5' RACE reads with MiXCR anew, one entry per CDR3 protein. The data contain 120,000 or so distinct CDR3 sequences, about 16% of them singletons. The sample was CD8+ T cells sorted from PBMCs, taken 5 days after the yellow fever booster vaccination. These receptors all stem from a man aged 18 to 35 who received the YFV17D yellow fever vaccine. Each CDR3 is given with its conserved first and last residue. D genes are given only for firm matches. The size of a clone is reported for some rows only, either as once, few or many, or as a class for expanded clones.

D gene: .; clone size: many; V gene: TRBV7-9; J gene: TRBJ2-7; CDR3 protein: CASSTLSGYEQYF; CDR3 DNA: TGTGCCAGCAGCACCCTTTCTGGCTACGAGCAGTACTTC
D gene: .; clone size: .; V gene: TRBV20-1; J gene: TRBJ1-1; CDR3 protein: CSAQTTTVNTEAFF; CDR3 DNA: TGCAGTGCTCAAACTACGACCGTGAACACTGAAGCTTTCTTT
D gene: .; clone size: .; V gene: TRBV4-3; J gene: TRBJ2-7; CDR3 protein: CASSQDGVKQYF; CDR3 DNA: TGCGCCAGCAGCCAAGACGGGGTAAAGCAGTACTTC
D gene: .; clone size: .; V gene: TRBV25-1; J gene: TRBJ1-4; CDR3 protein: CASGQANEKLFF; CDR3 DNA: TGTGCCAGCGGCCAGGCTAATGAAAAACTGTTTTTT
D gene: .; clone size: few; V gene: TRBV7-2; J gene: TRBJ2-6; CDR3 protein: CASSLAGANVLTF; CDR3 DNA: TGTGCCAGCAGCTTAGCTGGGGCCAACGTCCTGACTTTC
D gene: TRBD1; clone size: few; V gene: TRBV9; J gene: TRBJ2-5; CDR3 protein: CASSAGTGSGETQYF; CDR3 DNA: TGTGCCAGCAGCGCCGGGACAGGGAGCGGGGAGACCCAGTACTTC
D gene: .; clone size: .; V gene: TRBV7-6; J gene: TRBJ1-2; CDR3 protein: CASSLAGRDNYGYTF; CDR3 DNA: TGTGCCAGCAGCTTAGCTGGGAGGGATAACTATGGCTACACCTTC
D gene: TRBD2; clone size: .; V gene: TRBV7-2; J gene: TRBJ2-3; CDR3 protein: CASSWGAGGPVLADTEYF; CDR3 DNA: TGTGCCAGCAGCTGGGGAGCGGGGGGGCCGGTCCTCGCAGATACGGAGTATTTT
D gene: .; clone size: .; V gene: TRBV9; J gene: TRBJ2-6; CDR3 protein: CASSVSGANVLTF; CDR3 DNA: TGTGCCAGCAGCGTATCTGGGGCCAACGTCCTGACTTTC
D gene: .; clone size: .; V gene: TRBV7-3; J gene: TRBJ1-1; CDR3 protein: CASSKTDSNTEAFF; CDR3 DNA: TGTGCCAGCAGTAAGACAGACTCGAACACTGAAGCTTTCTTT
D gene: TRBD1; clone size: few; V gene: TRBV12-3/TRBV12-4; J gene: TRBJ1-1; CDR3 protein: CASSDRDEAFF; CDR3 DNA: TGTGCCAGCAGTGACAGGGATGAAGCTTTCTTT
D gene: .; clone size: .; V gene: TRBV27; J gene: TRBJ1-1; CDR3 protein: CASSLGLGYDTEAFF; CDR3 DNA: TGTGCCAGCAGTTTGGGACTGGGATACGACACTGAAGCTTTCTTT
D gene: .; clone size: .; V gene: TRBV19; J gene: TRBJ2-3; CDR3 protein: CASGMTSTDTQYF; CDR3 DNA: TGTGCCAGCGGAATGACTAGCACAGATACGCAGTATTTT
D gene: TRBD1; clone size: few; V gene: TRBV12-5; J gene: TRBJ2-2; CDR3 protein: CASGLGAGTANTGELFF; CDR3 DNA: TGTGCTAGTGGTTTGGGAGCCGGGACAGCTAACACCGGGGAGCTGTTTTTT
D gene: .; clone size: few; V gene: TRBV3-1; J gene: TRBJ2-3; CDR3 protein: CASSQEIVISGTDTQYF; CDR3 DNA: TGTGCCAGCAGCCAAGAGATCGTGATTAGCGGCACAGATACGCAGTATTTT
D gene: TRBD1; clone size: few; V gene: TRBV5-1; J gene: TRBJ1-2; CDR3 protein: CASSYRGVYGYTF; CDR3 DNA: TGCGCCAGCAGCTACAGGGGGGTCTATGGCTACACCTTC
D gene: .; clone size: .; V gene: TRBV7-7; J gene: TRBJ2-3; CDR3 protein: CASSPRVGDTQYF; CDR3 DNA: TGTGCTAGCAGCCCCCGAGTCGGAGATACGCAGTATTTT
D gene: .; clone size: many; V gene: TRBV5-1; J gene: TRBJ2-1; CDR3 protein: CASSLAVLANEQFF; CDR3 DNA: TGCGCCAGCAGCTTGGCCGTTTTAGCAAATGAGCAGTTCTTC
D gene: .; clone size: .; V gene: TRBV7-2; J gene: TRBJ2-5; CDR3 protein: CASSLAQTQYF; CDR3 DNA: TGTGCCAGCAGCTTAGCCCAGACCCAGTACTTC
D gene: .; clone size: many; V gene: TRBV7-2; J gene: TRBJ2-3; CDR3 protein: CASSFRDTQYF; CDR3 DNA: TGTGCCAGCAGCTTTCGGGATACGCAGTATTTT
D gene: .; clone size: .; V gene: TRBV5-4; J gene: TRBJ2-2; CDR3 protein: CASSLGLRGPGGELFF; CDR3 DNA: TGTGCCAGCAGCTTGGGGTTACGGGGGCCTGGCGGGGAGCTGTTTTTT
D gene: .; clone size: .; V gene: TRBV4-1; J gene: TRBJ2-1; CDR3 protein: CASSQDLFDYNEQFF; CDR3 DNA: TGCGCCAGCAGCCAAGATCTGTTCGACTACAATGAGCAGTTCTTC
D gene: .; clone size: .; V gene: TRBV3-1; J gene: TRBJ1-1; CDR3 protein: CASSQDFGGVVNTEAFF; CDR3 DNA: TGTGCCAGCAGCCAAGACTTTGGGGGGGTGGTGAACACTGAAGCTTTCTTT
D gene: .; clone size: many; V gene: TRBV4-2; J gene: TRBJ2-7; CDR3 protein: CASSQDLDSSYEQYF; CDR3 DNA: TGTGCCAGCAGCCAAGATTTAGATAGCTCCTACGAGCAGTACTTC
D gene: TRBD2; clone size: few; V gene: TRBV3-1; J gene: TRBJ2-3; CDR3 protein: CASSHYGSGGALDTQYF; CDR3 DNA: TGTGCCAGCAGCCACTACGGGAGCGGGGGGGCCCTAGATACGCAGTATTTT
D gene: .; clone size: .; V gene: TRBV5-1; J gene: TRBJ2-1; CDR3 protein: CAGPQGNEQFF; CDR3 DNA: TGCGCCGGACCCCAGGGGAATGAGCAGTTCTTC
D gene: .; clone size: few; V gene: TRBV19; J gene: TRBJ2-2; CDR3 protein: CASSISRNFEELFF; CDR3 DNA: TGTGCCAGTAGTATCTCTCGCAATTTTGAGGAGCTGTTTTTT
D gene: .; clone size: few; V gene: TRBV27; J gene: TRBJ1-2; CDR3 protein: CASSPLPNYGYTF; CDR3 DNA: TGTGCCAGCAGTCCCCTCCCCAACTATGGCTACACCTTC
D gene: .; clone size: .; V gene: TRBV12-3/TRBV12-4; J gene: TRBJ2-1; CDR3 protein: CASSFQGSPYNEQFF; CDR3 DNA: TGTGCCAGCAGTTTTCAAGGGTCACCCTACAATGAGCAGTTCTTC
D gene: .; clone size: few; V gene: TRBV21-1; J gene: TRBJ2-5; CDR3 protein: CASSKALLRFQETQYF; CDR3 DNA: TGTGCCAGCAGCAAAGCGTTGCTGCGATTCCAAGAGACCCAGTACTTC
D gene: TRBD2; clone size: .; V gene: TRBV20-1; J gene: TRBJ2-2; CDR3 protein: CSAQAGDTGELFF; CDR3 DNA: TGCAGTGCCCAGGCGGGGGACACCGGGGAGCTGTTTTTT
D gene: .; clone size: .; V gene: TRBV6-6; J gene: TRBJ1-1; CDR3 protein: CASSLEGLLPEAFF; CDR3 DNA: TGTGCCAGCAGTTTAGAGGGGCTCTTACCTGAAGCTTTCTTT
D gene: TRBD1; clone size: .; V gene: TRBV6-1; J gene: TRBJ1-3; CDR3 protein: CASREQGAGNTIYF; CDR3 DNA: TGTGCCAGCAGAGAACAGGGGGCTGGAAACACCATATATTTT
D gene: TRBD1; clone size: .; V gene: TRBV6-2/TRBV6-3; J gene: TRBJ1-2; CDR3 protein: CASSSIGQGAEYGYTF; CDR3 DNA: TGTGCCAGCTCGAGTATCGGACAGGGGGCAGAATATGGCTACACCTTC
D gene: .; clone size: few; V gene: TRBV29-1; J gene: TRBJ2-3; CDR3 protein: CSATGTGFRYTQYF; CDR3 DNA: TGCAGCGCCACGGGGACTGGGTTTAGGTATACGCAGTATTTT
D gene: .; clone size: .; V gene: TRBV2; J gene: TRBJ1-2; CDR3 protein: CASSLSLGPDYGYTF; CDR3 DNA: TGTGCCAGCAGTTTAAGTCTCGGGCCCGACTATGGCTACACCTTC
D gene: TRBD1; clone size: .; V gene: TRBV24-1; J gene: TRBJ1-5; CDR3 protein: CAIQQGLGQPQHF; CDR3 DNA: TGTGCCATCCAACAGGGGTTGGGTCAGCCCCAGCATTTT
D gene: TRBD1; clone size: few; V gene: TRBV4-2; J gene: TRBJ1-1; CDR3 protein: CASSQSEGDSSNTEAFF; CDR3 DNA: TGTGCCAGCAGCCAATCCGAAGGGGACAGCTCGAACACTGAAGCTTTCTTT